This passage covers 3 T cell receptor beta chains from one sample sequenced in a study of shared clonotypes between healthy human individuals. Some clones are missing from TCRdb's copy, which holds only in-frame ones; the method was immunoSEQ multiplex PCR. The sample lists about 110,000 clones, about 63% occurring once. The sample comprised memory CD8+ T cells sorted from blood. Documented subset: CD45RO+ cells pooled with CCR7-negative TemRA cells. These receptors were collected from a woman between 25 and 40 years old in good health.

J is TRBJ2-7 and V is TRBV11-2, with D hard to call. The length of the CDR3 is 15 residues. V lost 0 bases, J lost 3 bases, and 12 bases lay in between. The germline gives CDR1 SGHAT, CDR2 FQNNGV. CDR3 protein: CASSLDWSYGYEQYF. For the CDR3, the DNA is TGTGCCAGCAGCTTAGACTGGTCTTATGGCTACGAGCAGTACTTC.

The sample holds one count of this clone. This chain links TRBV6-5 with TRBJ2-7; tentative D call: TRBD1 (6 bases). V lost 5 bases to trimming and J lost 7 bases, with 15 bases between them. Germline CDR1 MNHEY, CDR2 SVGAGI. The CDR3 is 13 residues long. DNA for the CDR3: TGTGCCAGCAGTCCATTGACAGGTGGAGAGCAGTACTTC. Translating gives CASSPLTGGEQYF.

This clone was counted a single time. The rearrangement joins TRBV5-6 to TRBJ2-6, with 7 bases matching TRBD2. The germline V gene encodes CDR1 SGHDT and CDR2 YYEEEE. The CDR3 spans 15 residues. Trimming removed 2 bases from V and 2 bases from J; junction bases left unmatched: 1. The CDR3, as DNA: TGTGCCAGCAGCTTACGGGGGGCTGGGGCCAACGTCCTGACTTTC. This gives the protein CASSLRGAGANVLTF. Supplemented by reference TRBV5-6 and TRBJ2-6, the full variable domain reads DAGVTQSPTHLIKTRGQQVTLRCSPKSGHDTVSWYQQALGQGPQFIFQYYEEEERQRGNFPDRFSGHQFPNYSSELNVNALLLGDSALYLCASSLRGAGANVLTFGAGSRLTVL.